The 10 T cell receptor beta chains below all came from one sample that was sequenced in a study of regulatory T cells in long-lasting Graves disease. Building of the TCR beta libraries involved iRepertoire HTBI primers and Arm-PCR of CDR3 regions. MiXCR, applied by TCRdb to the multiplex PCR reads, yields one record per CDR3 protein. The sample includes around 250,000 distinct CDR3 sequences, around 21% of them seen just once. Time point denoted: newly diagnosed GD, antithyroid drugs for less than 3 months. Making the TCR library involved RNA that had been extracted from PBMCs. This material consisted of peripheral blood mononuclear cells (PBMCs), taken at new diagnosis, from a patient treated with antithyroid drugs. Source of these receptors: a female donor with Graves disease.

About this clonotype: A far more abundant clone sits one base away, making this likely a read error. The chain employs TRBV28 and TRBJ2-1, with 9 bases matching TRBD2. The CDR3 sequence is 16 residues long. Germline V gene sequence: CDR1 MDHEN, CDR2 SYDVKM. Trimming cost V 1 base and J 10 bases; bases outside gene matches: 11. Here the CDR3 DNA reads TGTGCCAGCAGTTTATTTATAGCGGGGGTGCACTACGAGCAGTTCTTC. Residues: CASSLFIAGVHYEQFF. The full variable domain, completed using reference TRBV28 and TRBJ2-1, is DVKVTQSSRYLVKRTGEKVFLECVQDMDHENMFWYRQDPGLGLRLIYFSYDVKMKEKGDIPEGYSVSREKKERFSLILESASTNQTSMYLCASSLFIAGVHYEQFFGPGTRLTVL.

This clonotype was counted many times. The chain links TRBV11-2 to TRBJ2-7; D not resolved. V was pared by 5 bases and J by 3 bases, with 11 bases between. CDR1 is SGHAT, CDR2 FQNNGV, per germline. CDR3 length: 13 amino acids. Here the CDR3 DNA reads TGTGCCAGCAGCACGACGGAGAACTACGAGCAGTACTTC. This sequence encodes CASSTTENYEQYF.

The gene calls are TRBV27 and TRBJ1-2; D is ambiguous. Trimming removed 2 bases from V and 5 bases from J, with 12 bases in between. CDR3 length: 14 amino acids. CDR1 and CDR2 from the germline V gene are MNHEY and SMNVEV (reference sequence). The CDR3 protein is CASSLDFWSYGYTF. CDR3 bases: TGTGCCAGCAGTTTAGACTTCTGGAGTTATGGCTACACCTTC.

This clonotype was detected ten times or more. V gene TRBV5-4 combines with J gene TRBJ2-1; perhaps TRBD2 as D (6 bases). The CDR3 length is 14 residues. Trimming left V 3 bases short and J 5 bases short, with 12 bases between. Germline V gives CDR1 SGHNT, CDR2 YYREEE (reference sequence). CDR3 nucleotides: TGTGCCAGCAGCTACCGGGACTTTAACAATGAGCAGTTCTTC. Its translation: CASSYRDFNNEQFF.

This clonotype was seen many times. The V call is TRBV20-1, the J call TRBJ2-3; 9 bases are shared with TRBD2. The V gene's germline CDR1 is DFQATT and CDR2 SNEGSKA (reference sequence). The CDR3 is made up of 15 amino acids. V dropped 3 bases and J dropped 1; count of bases not matched to a gene: 5. As DNA, the CDR3 is TGCAGTGCTAGCTCTCGGACTAGCGGCACAGATACGCAGTATTTT. This translates into CSASSRTSGTDTQYF.

This clonotype has only a few counts. The chain couples TRBV4-2 to TRBJ1-5; TRBD1 matches at 7 bases. With V trimmed by 2 bases and J by 7 bases, 8 bases remained unmatched. Germline V lookup: CDR1 LGHNA, CDR2 YNFKEQ. CDR3 length: 15 amino acids. This chain's CDR3 is CASSQTMGQHQPQHF. In DNA form, the CDR3 reads TGTGCCAGCAGCCAAACCATGGGACAGCACCAGCCCCAGCATTTT.

In regard to this clonotype: A read error may explain this, as a much larger clone is one base away. The chain combines TRBV6-5 with TRBJ2-2; 12 positions match TRBD2. Germline V gene lookup returns CDR1 MNHEY and CDR2 SVGAGI. The CDR3 runs to 19 residues. CDR3 bases: TGTGCCAGCAGTTACCAAGGTCTAGCGGGGGGGCCCGACACCGGGGAGCTGCTTTTT. This sequence encodes CASSYQGLAGGPDTGELLF.

The chain joins TRBV7-2 to TRBJ2-1, with D tentatively TRBD1 or TRBD2 (5 bases each). The V gene's germline CDR1 is SGHTA and CDR2 FQGNSA. CDR3 size: 14 residues. V was pared by 1 base and J by 7 bases, with 11 bases between. The CDR3 sequence: CASSLERGGNEQFF. The CDR3 coding sequence is TGTGCCAGCAGCTTAGAACGGGGCGGGAATGAGCAGTTCTTC.

This chain links TRBV4-1 with TRBJ1-1, with D tentatively TRBD1 (5 bases). The CDR3 runs to 16 residues. With 7 bases removed from V and 0 bases from J, the gap between germline ends came to 18 bases. The germline CDR1 and CDR2 sequences are MGHRA and YSYEKL. CDR3 sequence: CASNERQTKMNTEAFF. CDR3 in DNA: TGCGCCAGCAACGAAAGACAGACAAAAATGAACACTGAAGCTTTCTTT.

This clonotype was observed many times. V usage is TRBV24-1 and J usage is TRBJ2-3, with 10 bases aligning to TRBD1. Trimming at V came to 4 bases and at J to 1 base, leaving 4 bases not matched to a gene. The CDR3 consists of 16 residues. Germline V gene lookup returns CDR1 KGHDR and CDR2 SFDVKD. CDR3 loop: CATSDRDRGRTDTQYF. CDR3 DNA: TGTGCCACCAGTGACAGGGACAGGGGCCGCACAGATACGCAGTATTTT.